This record concerns one T cell receptor (beta chain) sequence. Germline CDR1 reads DFQATT; CDR2 reads SNEGSKA (reference sequence). Trimming took 7 bases from V and 10 from J, leaving 10 bases between them. CDR3 length equals 9 residues. cDNA came from approximately 0.5 to 1 ug RNA primed by random hexamers. TCRdb ran MiXCR on the immunoSEQ multiplex PCR reads and lists one entry per CDR3 protein. This table has 130,000 to 150,000 distinct CDR3 sequences, approximately 95% appearing once. These data originate in a study of CD8 T cells in Susac syndrome. While CD8+ and CD4+ T cells were isolated negatively, TEMRA cells were enriched by FACS.

Specimen: CD8+ T cells from PBMCs. This chain connects TRBV20-1 to TRBJ2-5; D remains unclear. This sequence originates from a human donor in good health. The DNA for the CDR3 is TGCAGTGTCTCCGCAGGCCAGTACTTC. Encoded protein: CSVSAGQYF.